This record covers a single TCR beta chain. This sample is part of a study of a mutant IDH1 vaccine in newly diagnosed glioma. Across the study: Sex distribution of treated patients was around 62% male and about 38% female; mean age was around 40 years. Earlier therapy was either radiotherapy, temozolomide, or both, and most got both.

TCRdb's copy holds only in-frame clones and misses some; the assay was immunoSEQ multiplex PCR. Among roughly 70,000 clones listed, around 80% were seen once. The time point was: baseline, week 1 (first vaccination visit). Described treatment: pre-vaccination baseline after standard-of-care therapy. This CDR3 is 14 amino acids long. Germline values: CDR1 SGHNT, CDR2 YYREEE (reference sequence). V shed 2 bases and J 4 bases; nucleotides not matched to a gene: 4. V and J are TRBV5-4 and TRBJ2-7, with 9 bases matching TRBD2. Specimen: peripheral blood mononuclear cells (PBMCs), collected from a glioma patient treated with radiotherapy, temozolomide or both. The receptor comes from a woman aged 18 to 35 with glioma. Some clones in this sample may be carry-over from other donors' samples. The CDR3 DNA sequence: TGTGCCAGCAGCTTTGCGGGAGGGGGATACGAGCAGTACTTC. Encoded protein: CASSFAGGGYEQYF.